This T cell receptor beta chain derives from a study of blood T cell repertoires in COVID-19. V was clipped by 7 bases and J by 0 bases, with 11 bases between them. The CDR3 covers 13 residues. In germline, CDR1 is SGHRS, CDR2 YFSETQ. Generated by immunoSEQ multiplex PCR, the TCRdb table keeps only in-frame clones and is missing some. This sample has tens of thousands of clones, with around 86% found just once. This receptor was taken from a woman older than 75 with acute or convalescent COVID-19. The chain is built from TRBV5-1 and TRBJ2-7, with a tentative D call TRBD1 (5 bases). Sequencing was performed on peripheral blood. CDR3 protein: CASARTPSYEQYF. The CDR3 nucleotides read TGCGCCAGCGCGCGGACACCCTCCTACGAGCAGTACTTC.